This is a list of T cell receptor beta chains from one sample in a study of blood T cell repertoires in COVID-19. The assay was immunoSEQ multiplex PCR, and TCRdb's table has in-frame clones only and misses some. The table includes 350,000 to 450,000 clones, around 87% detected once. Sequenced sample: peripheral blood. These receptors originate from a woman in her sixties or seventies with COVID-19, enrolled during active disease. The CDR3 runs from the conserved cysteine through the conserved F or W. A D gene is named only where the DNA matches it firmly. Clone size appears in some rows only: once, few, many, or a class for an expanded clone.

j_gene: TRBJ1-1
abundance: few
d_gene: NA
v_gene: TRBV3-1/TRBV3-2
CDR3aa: CASSAAGVKAFF
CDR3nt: TGTGCCAGCAGCGCTGCGGGGGTTAAAGCTTTCTTT

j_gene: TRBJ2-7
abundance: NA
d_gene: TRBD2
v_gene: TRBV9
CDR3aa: CASSVAPRGDSYEQYF
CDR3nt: TGTGCCAGCAGCGTAGCTCCCCGGGGGGATTCCTACGAGCAGTACTTC

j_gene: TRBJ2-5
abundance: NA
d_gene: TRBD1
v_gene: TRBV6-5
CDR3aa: CASSRVRTGKETQYF
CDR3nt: TGTGCCAGCAGTCGAGTCCGGACAGGAAAAGAGACCCAGTACTTC

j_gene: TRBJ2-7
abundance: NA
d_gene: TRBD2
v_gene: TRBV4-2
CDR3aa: CASSQDRFGGLAAEQYF
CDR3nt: TGTGCCAGCAGCCAAGATCGGTTTGGGGGACTAGCGGCCGAGCAGTACTTC

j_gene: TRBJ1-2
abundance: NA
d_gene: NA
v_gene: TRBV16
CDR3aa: CASSQSLAGNFGYTF
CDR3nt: TGTGCCAGCAGCCAATCTTTGGCAGGGAACTTTGGCTACACCTTC

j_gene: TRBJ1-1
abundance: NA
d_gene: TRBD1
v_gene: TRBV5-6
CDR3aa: CASSQTPGQGPSAFF
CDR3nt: TGTGCCAGCAGCCAAACGCCGGGACAGGGGCCTTCAGCTTTCTTT

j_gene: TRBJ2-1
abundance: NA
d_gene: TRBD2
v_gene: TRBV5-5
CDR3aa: CASSYTGTSGGAFSDNEQFF
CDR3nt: TGTGCCAGCAGCTACACCGGGACTAGCGGGGGGGCCTTTTCGGACAATGAGCAGTTCTTC

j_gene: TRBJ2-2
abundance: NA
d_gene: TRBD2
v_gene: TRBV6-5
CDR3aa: CASSRGGVGTGELFF
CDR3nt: TGTGCCAGCAGTCGCGGGGGTGTGGGCACCGGGGAGCTGTTTTTT

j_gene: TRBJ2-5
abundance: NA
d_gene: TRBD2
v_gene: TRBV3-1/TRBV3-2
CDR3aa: CASSQGLAGGQETQYF
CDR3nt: TGTGCCAGCAGCCAAGGATTAGCGGGGGGACAAGAGACCCAGTACTTC

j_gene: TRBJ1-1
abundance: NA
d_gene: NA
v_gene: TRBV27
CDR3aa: CASSLQGRGTEAFF
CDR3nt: TGTGCCAGCAGTTTACAGGGGAGAGGGACTGAAGCTTTCTTT

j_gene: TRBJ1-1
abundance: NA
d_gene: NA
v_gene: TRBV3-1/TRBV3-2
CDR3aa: CASSRRNIEAFF
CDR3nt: TGTGCCAGCAGCCGCAGGAACATTGAAGCTTTCTTT

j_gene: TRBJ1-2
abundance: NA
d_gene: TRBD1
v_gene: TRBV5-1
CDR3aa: CASSYTWTGGSGYTF
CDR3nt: TGCGCCAGCAGCTACACTTGGACAGGGGGAAGTGGCTACACCTTC

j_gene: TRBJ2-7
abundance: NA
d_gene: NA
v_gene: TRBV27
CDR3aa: CASSVEGEQYF
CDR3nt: TGTGCCAGCAGCGTCGAGGGCGAGCAGTACTTC

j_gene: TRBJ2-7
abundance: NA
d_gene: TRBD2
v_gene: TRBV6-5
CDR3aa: CASSPASGASYEQYF
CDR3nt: TGTGCCAGCAGCCCGGCTAGCGGGGCGTCCTACGAGCAGTACTTC

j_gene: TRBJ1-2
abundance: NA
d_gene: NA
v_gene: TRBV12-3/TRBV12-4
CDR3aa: CASSFSFNYGYTF
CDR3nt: TGTGCCAGCAGTTTTTCTTTTAACTATGGCTACACCTTC

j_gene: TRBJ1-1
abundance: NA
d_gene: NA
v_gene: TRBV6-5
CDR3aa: CASGGGPNTEAFF
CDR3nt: TGTGCCAGCGGGGGGGGGCCCAACACTGAAGCTTTCTTT

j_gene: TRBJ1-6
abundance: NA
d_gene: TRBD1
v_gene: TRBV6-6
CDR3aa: CASSPFGTGGSPLHF
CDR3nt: TGTGCCAGCAGTCCTTTTGGGACAGGGGGTTCACCCCTCCACTTT

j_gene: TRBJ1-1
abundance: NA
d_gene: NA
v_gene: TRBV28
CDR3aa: CASSPHSGGNTEAFF
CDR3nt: TGTGCCAGCAGTCCCCACTCAGGAGGGAACACTGAAGCTTTCTTT

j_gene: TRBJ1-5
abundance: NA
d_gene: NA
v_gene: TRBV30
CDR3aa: CAWSVPQGRQPQHF
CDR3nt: TGTGCCTGGAGTGTACCCCAGGGTCGCCAGCCCCAGCATTTT

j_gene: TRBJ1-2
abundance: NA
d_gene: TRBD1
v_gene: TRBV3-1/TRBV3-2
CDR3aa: CASSQGVQGEDF
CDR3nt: TGTGCCAGCAGCCAAGGAGTTCAGGGGGAAGACTTC

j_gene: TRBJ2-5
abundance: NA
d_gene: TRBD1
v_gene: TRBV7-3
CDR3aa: CASSLGQGAGLETQYF
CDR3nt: TGTGCCAGCAGCTTAGGGCAGGGGGCGGGATTGGAGACCCAGTACTTC

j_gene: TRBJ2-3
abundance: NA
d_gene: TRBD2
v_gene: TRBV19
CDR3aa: CASTKAGSSTDTQYF
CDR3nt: TGTGCCAGTACCAAAGCGGGGTCTAGCACAGATACGCAGTATTTT

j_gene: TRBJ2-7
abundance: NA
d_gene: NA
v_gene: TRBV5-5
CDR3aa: CASRKTEELSYEQYF
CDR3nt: TGTGCCAGCCGAAAGACTGAAGAGCTTTCCTACGAGCAGTACTTC

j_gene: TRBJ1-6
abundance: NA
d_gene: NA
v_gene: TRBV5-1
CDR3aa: CASSLAGVNSPLHF
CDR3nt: TGCGCCAGCAGCTTGGCCGGTGTTAATTCACCCCTCCACTTT

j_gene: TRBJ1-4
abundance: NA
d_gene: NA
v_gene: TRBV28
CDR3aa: CASSLSGVVREKLFF
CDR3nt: TGTGCCAGCAGTTTATCCGGGGTTGTTCGCGAAAAACTGTTTTTT